These 18 T cell receptor beta chains were sequenced from one sample in a study of T cell responses to AZD1222 COVID-19 vaccine. Sequencing was performed with immunoSEQ multiplex PCR; in TCRdb, only in-frame clones are kept and a portion is missing. Found here are approximately 80,000 clones, 70% to 90% of them singletons; the top ten hold about 20%. Sample: peripheral blood, taken on day 0 of AZD1222 vaccination. The receptor set was obtained from an adult in good health.

Remarks on this clone: This specimen includes other DNA sequences encoding the same CDR3. J is TRBJ1-1 and V is TRBV3-1 (or the pseudogene TRBV3-2); the D gene is possibly TRBD1 (5 bases). The CDR3 contains 14 residues. Trimming stripped 1 base from V and 2 bases from J, with 8 bases between. The V gene's germline CDR1 is LGHDT and CDR2 YNNKEL (reference sequence). The CDR3 DNA reads TGTGCCAGCAGCCAAGCTCAGGGTAACACTGAAGCTTTCTTT. Protein sequence: CASSQAQGNTEAFF.

The chain recombines TRBV3-1 (or the pseudogene TRBV3-2) with TRBJ2-6; D gene ambiguous. CDR1 is LGHDT and CDR2 is YNNKEL in the germline V gene (reference sequence). This CDR3 is built from 15 residues. V lost 1 base and J 2 bases, leaving 6 bases between the germline ends. The CDR3 loop is CASSQGGAGANVLTF. The CDR3 DNA sequence: TGTGCCAGCAGCCAAGGAGGCGCTGGGGCCAACGTCCTGACTTTC.

The rearrangement links TRBV19 to TRBJ1-5; 10 bases line up with TRBD1. V shed 5 bases, J shed 11 bases, and the junction held 18 bases outside the gene matches. The CDR3 runs 17 residues. Germline CDR1 LNHDA, CDR2 SQIVND (reference sequence). CDR3 in amino acids: CASSLDPGQGRLIAQHF. The CDR3 DNA sequence: TGTGCCAGTAGTCTTGATCCGGGACAGGGGAGGTTAATAGCCCAGCATTTT.

The DNA for the CDR3 is TGTGCCAGCAGCTCAACAGGGGGTAGGGCCAACGTCCTGACTTTC. It translates to CASSSTGGRANVLTF. This chain connects TRBV11-2 to TRBJ2-6; 8 bases match TRBD1. Germline CDR1 and CDR2: SGHAT and FQNNGV. The ends lost 4 bases at V and 5 bases at J; junction bases unmatched: 4. This CDR3 is built from 15 residues.

This chain uses TRBV2 with TRBJ2-1; 9 bases map to TRBD1. V shed 5 bases, J shed 8 bases, and the junction held 7 bases outside the gene matches. The CDR3 spans 14 residues. CDR1 and CDR2 (germline): SNHLY, FYNNEI. The CDR3 spells CASSLGQGRDEQFF. In nucleotides, the CDR3 is TGTGCCAGCAGTCTTGGACAGGGGAGGGATGAGCAGTTCTTC. The entire variable domain, with the rest obtained from reference TRBV2 and TRBJ2-1, is as follows: EPEVTQTPSHQVTQMGQEVILRCVPISNHLYFYWYRQILGQKVEFLVSFYNNEISEKSEIFDDQFSVERPDGSNFTLKIRSTKLEDSAMYFCASSLGQGRDEQFFGPGTRLTVL.

This sequence joins TRBV5-4 and TRBJ2-1; D ambiguous. The germline gives CDR1 SGHNT, CDR2 YYREEE (reference sequence). The CDR3 runs to 16 residues. Trimming shortened V by 0 bases and J by 1 base, and 11 bases separated the two germline ends. The CDR3: CASSLASSMSYNEQFF. DNA of the CDR3: TGTGCCAGCAGCTTGGCTAGTAGCATGTCCTACAATGAGCAGTTCTTC. Using reference TRBV5-4 and TRBJ2-1 for the parts outside the CDR3, the full variable domain is ETGVTQSPTHLIKTRGQQVTLRCSSQSGHNTVSWYQQALGQGPQFIFQYYREEENGRGNFPPRFSGLQFPNYSSELNVNALELDDSALYLCASSLASSMSYNEQFFGPGTRLTVL.

This chain joins TRBV29-1 and TRBJ2-1, with D possibly TRBD2 on 5 matching bases. Trimming cost V 4 bases and J 1 base, with 14 bases left between them. The CDR3 loop spans 15 amino acids. Germline CDR1 is SQVTM and CDR2 is ANQGSEA. The CDR3 bases are TGCAGCGTTGCCCTGGGCCAGCGGTCCTACAATGAGCAGTTCTTC. It is translated as CSVALGQRSYNEQFF.

This chain uses TRBV6-6 with TRBJ1-1; 9 bases fit TRBD1. Germline loops: CDR1 MNHNY, CDR2 SVGAGI (reference sequence). The CDR3 loop spans 15 amino acids. V dropped 6 bases and J dropped 8; count of bases not matched to a gene: 13. This chain's CDR3 is CASSRLGQGPLEAFF. CDR3 DNA sequence: TGTGCCAGCAGCCGCCTAGGACAGGGGCCGTTGGAAGCTTTCTTT.

The J gene is TRBJ1-1, the V gene TRBV19; 7 bases fit TRBD1. Germline-derived CDR1 and CDR2 are LNHDA and SQIVND (reference sequence). Trimming took 5 bases from V and 7 from J; bases not matched to a gene: 10. The CDR3 is made up of 14 amino acids. The CDR3 sequence: CASSDGQERDEAFF. CDR3 in DNA: TGTGCCAGTAGTGACGGACAGGAGAGAGATGAAGCTTTCTTT. Together with reference TRBV19 and TRBJ1-1, the CDR3 gives the full variable domain: DGGITQSPKYLFRKEGQNVTLSCEQNLNHDAMYWYRQDPGQGLRLIYYSQIVNDFQKGDIAEGYSVSREKKESFPLTVTSAQKNPTAFYLCASSDGQERDEAFFGQGTRLTVV.

This chain links TRBV5-1 with TRBJ1-1; TRBD1 matches 10 bases. The V gene's germline CDR1 is SGHRS and CDR2 YFSETQ. Trimming removed 4 bases from V and 0 bases from J; junction bases left unmatched: 3. This CDR3 has 15 residues. The CDR3 DNA reads as TGCGCCAGCAGCGCCGGGACAGGGGTGAACACTGAAGCTTTCTTT. Its protein product is CASSAGTGVNTEAFF.

The chain couples TRBV11-3 to TRBJ2-2; D may be TRBD2 (5 bases). Trimming left V 2 bases short and J 0 bases short, with 7 bases between. The CDR3 is 15 residues long. Germline V gene lookup returns CDR1 SGHNT and CDR2 YENEEA. Here the CDR3 DNA reads TGTGCCAGCAGCTTAACTAGTTCGAACACCGGGGAGCTGTTTTTT. Translation: CASSLTSSNTGELFF.

This chain joins TRBV3-1 (or the pseudogene TRBV3-2) and TRBJ1-5; D uncertain. Trimming removed 4 bases from V and 7 bases from J, with 14 bases in between. CDR3 size: 14 residues. Germline V CDR1 and CDR2: LGHDT, YNNKEL (reference sequence). The CDR3 protein is CASSLGSTGQPQHF. The CDR3 coding sequence is TGTGCCAGCAGCCTCGGTTCCACCGGGCAGCCCCAGCATTTT.

The chain uses TRBV12-5 and TRBJ1-1, with 10 bases identical to TRBD1. The ends lost 3 bases at V and 5 bases at J; junction bases unmatched: 9. CDR3 length equals 16 residues. Looked up from germline, CDR1 is LGHNT and CDR2 is FRNRAP. The CDR3 spells CASGFGTGARATEAFF. The CDR3 coding sequence is TGTGCTAGTGGTTTCGGGACAGGGGCAAGGGCGACTGAAGCTTTCTTT.

The chain uses TRBV18 and TRBJ1-6; D is ambiguous. Germline CDR1 KGHSH, CDR2 LQKENI. This CDR3 is 15 amino acids long. V was shortened by 5 bases and J by 10 bases, with 18 bases between the two germline ends. The CDR3 region has the DNA TGTGCCAGCTCATCCGCGGGTCACTCGAGCTCACCCCTCCACTTT. Translation: CASSSAGHSSSPLHF.

The gene calls are TRBV10-1 and TRBJ2-3, with a tentative D call TRBD2 (5 bases). The CDR3 is 16 amino acids. Germline CDR1 and CDR2: WNHNN and SYGVQD (reference sequence). V was pared by 4 bases and J by 2 bases, with 16 bases between. CDR3 protein: CASSGEGRGDTDTQYF. The CDR3 DNA sequence: TGCGCCAGCAGTGGGGAAGGGAGAGGAGACACAGATACGCAGTATTTT.

The chain links TRBV9 to TRBJ2-1; the match to TRBD2 covers 13 bases. Trimming at V came to 0 bases and at J to 1 base, leaving 4 bases not matched to a gene. This CDR3 is 18 amino acids long. The V gene's germline CDR1 is SGDLS and CDR2 YYNGEE. Here the CDR3 reads CASSVGTSGGRSYNEQFF. CDR3 nucleotides: TGTGCCAGCAGCGTAGGGACTAGCGGGGGAAGGTCCTACAATGAGCAGTTCTTC.

This chain links TRBV25-1 with TRBJ1-2; no clear D gene. CDR3 length: 11 amino acids. V lost 3 bases and J lost 8, with 7 bases in between. Germline V gene lookup returns CDR1 MGHDK and CDR2 SYGVNS. CDR3 in DNA: TGTGCCAGCAGTGAGTCCGGCGGCTACACCTTC. This codes for CASSESGGYTF.

Only a few counts were recorded for this clone. The chain is built from TRBV19 and TRBJ2-7, with D possibly TRBD1 on 7 matching bases. The CDR3 contains 16 residues. Per germline, CDR1 LNHDA and CDR2 SQIVND (reference sequence). V was cut by 1 base and J by 2 bases, with 15 bases left in between. CDR3 nucleotide sequence: TGTGCCAGTAGTATAGCCTGGACAGGCGGGGCCTACGAGCAGTACTTC. This codes for CASSIAWTGGAYEQYF.